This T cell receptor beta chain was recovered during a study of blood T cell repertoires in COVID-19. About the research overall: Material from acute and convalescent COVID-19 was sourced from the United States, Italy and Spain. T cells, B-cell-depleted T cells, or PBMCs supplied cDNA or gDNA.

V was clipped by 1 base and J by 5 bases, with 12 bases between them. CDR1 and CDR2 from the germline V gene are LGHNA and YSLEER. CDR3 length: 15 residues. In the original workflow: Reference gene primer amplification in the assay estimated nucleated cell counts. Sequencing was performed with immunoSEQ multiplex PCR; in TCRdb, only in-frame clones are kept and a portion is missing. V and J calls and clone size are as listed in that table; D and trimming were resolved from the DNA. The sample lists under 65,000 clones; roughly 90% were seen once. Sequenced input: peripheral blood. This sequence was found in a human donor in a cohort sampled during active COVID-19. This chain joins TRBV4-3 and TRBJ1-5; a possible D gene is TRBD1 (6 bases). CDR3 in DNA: TGCGCCAGCAGCCAAGGAACAGGGAACGATCAGCCCCAGCATTTT. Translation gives CASSQGTGNDQPQHF.